Below are 26 T cell receptor beta chains sequenced from a single sample in a study of cytomegalovirus exposure and HLA in healthy donors. Primers: 60 Vbeta forward and 13 Jbeta reverse. Profiling relied on immunoSEQ multiplex PCR, and the TCRdb table lists in-frame clones only, not all of them. Here the sample spans almost 90,000 clones, 85% being singletons. Sequencing used PBMCs. Receptor source: a man between 35 and 55 years old in good health and CMV-seropositive.

The chain couples TRBV4-1 to TRBJ2-5; 7 bases map to TRBD1. The germline gives CDR1 MGHRA, CDR2 YSYEKL. The CDR3 is 14 residues long. V lost 1 base, J lost 4 bases, and 3 bases stayed unmatched. The CDR3 DNA is TGCGCCAGCAGCCAAGGAAGGGGGCTAGAGACCCAGTACTTC. It translates to CASSQGRGLETQYF.

The chain is built from TRBV6-6 and TRBJ1-1; D may be TRBD1 (5 bases). The germline CDR1 and CDR2 sequences are MNHNY and SVGAGI (reference sequence). The length of the CDR3 is 13 residues. Trimming took off 8 bases at V and 6 bases at J, with 16 bases between the two ends. CDR3 in DNA: TGTGCCAGCGTTTCGGGGGGGAGGGCTGAAGCTTTCTTT. Residues: CASVSGGRAEAFF.

V usage is TRBV12-5 and J usage is TRBJ2-7; TRBD2 agrees at 12 bases. Losses at the gene ends were 1 base for V and 1 base for J; bases not matched to a gene: 2. Germline-derived CDR1 and CDR2 are LGHNT and FRNRAP. The CDR3 spans 16 residues. For the CDR3, the DNA is TGTGCTAGTGGTTTGGGGACTAGCGGGAAGTCCTACGAGCAGTACTTC. This encodes CASGLGTSGKSYEQYF.

The V call is TRBV4-1, the J call TRBJ2-7; TRBD1 aligns across 7 bases. The CDR3 runs 17 residues. In germline, CDR1 is MGHRA, CDR2 YSYEKL. V lost 0 bases, J lost 0 bases, and 8 bases stayed unmatched. As DNA, the CDR3 is TGCGCCAGCAGCCAAGAGCAAGGGGGCCGCAGCTCCTACGAGCAGTACTTC. Residues: CASSQEQGGRSSYEQYF.

There are a few counts of this clone. The chain combines TRBV5-6 with TRBJ1-6; D perhaps matches TRBD1 (5 bases). The length of the CDR3 is 15 residues. V was pared by 2 bases and J by 10 bases, with 16 bases between. Germline V gene lookup returns CDR1 SGHDT and CDR2 YYEEEE. CDR3 protein: CASSFPGGRGSPLHF. In DNA, the CDR3 is TGTGCCAGCAGCTTTCCCGGGGGACGTGGATCACCCCTCCACTTT.

V usage is TRBV5-1 and J usage is TRBJ1-2; 9 bases are shared with TRBD1. The J segment lost 5 bases and the V segment lost 2 bases, leaving 4 bases of the junction unmatched. There are 14 residues in the CDR3. Germline lookup yields CDR1 SGHRS and CDR2 YFSETQ. DNA for the CDR3: TGCGCCAGCAGCTTACAGGGGGCGCGATATGGCTACACCTTC. The encoded protein is CASSLQGARYGYTF.

V is TRBV7-6 and J is TRBJ1-3, with D possibly being TRBD1 (5 bases). CDR1 and CDR2 from the germline V gene are SGHVS and FNYEAQ. V lost 3 bases and J 0 bases, leaving 9 bases between the germline ends. This CDR3 region has 15 residues. CDR3 DNA: TGTGCCAGCAGCTTTGGGGGAGGCTCTGGAAACACCATATATTTT. This encodes CASSFGGGSGNTIYF. The whole variable domain, filled in from reference TRBV7-6 and TRBJ1-3, reads GAGVSQSPRYKVTKRGQDVALRCDPISGHVSLYWYRQALGQGPEFLTYFNYEAQQDKSGLPNDRFSAERPEGSISTLTIQRTEQRDSAMYRCASSFGGGSGNTIYFGEGSWLTVV.

The chain combines TRBV9 with TRBJ2-1; D may be TRBD1 (6 bases). This CDR3 region has 17 residues. Germline CDR1 SGDLS, CDR2 YYNGEE. With 4 bases removed from V and 12 bases from J, the gap between germline ends came to 29 bases. The CDR3 sequence: CASSYDANESPIQGQFF. The CDR3 DNA sequence: TGTGCCAGCAGCTATGATGCTAACGAGTCCCCTATACAGGGGCAGTTCTTC.

This chain joins TRBV7-9 and TRBJ1-4; 8 nucleotides align to TRBD1. CDR3 size: 15 residues. With 6 bases clipped from V and 5 bases from J, the junction kept 8 bases outside the gene matches. The V gene's germline CDR1 is SEHNR and CDR2 FQNEAQ (reference sequence). The CDR3 spells CASRNQGALNEKLFF. The CDR3 nucleotides are TGTGCCAGCAGAAACCAGGGGGCGCTGAATGAAAAACTGTTTTTT.

The J gene is TRBJ2-3, the V gene TRBV27; TRBD2 aligns across 9 bases. V lost 6 bases, J lost 4 bases, and 8 bases stayed unmatched. The CDR3 runs 15 residues. Germline CDR1 is MNHEY and CDR2 is SMNVEV (reference sequence). Here the CDR3 reads CASSKIAGAPDTQYF. The CDR3 bases are TGTGCCAGCAGCAAGATAGCGGGAGCCCCAGATACGCAGTATTTT.

This chain links TRBV9 with TRBJ2-5; 7 bases fit TRBD1. The CDR3 covers 15 residues. Trimming at V came to 3 bases and at J to 1 base, leaving 6 bases not matched to a gene. Germline V lookup: CDR1 SGDLS, CDR2 YYNGEE. The CDR3 is CASSEWGQTQETQYF. CDR3 DNA: TGTGCCAGCAGCGAGTGGGGACAGACCCAAGAGACCCAGTACTTC.

The chain links TRBV11-3 to TRBJ1-1, with D possibly matching TRBD1 (5 bases). Germline assignment: CDR1 SGHNT and CDR2 YENEEA. Trimming shortened V by 5 bases and J by 0 bases, and 10 bases separated the two germline ends. This CDR3 is 14 amino acids long. CDR3 sequence (DNA): TGTGCCAGCAGCACCGCGGACATGAACACTGAAGCTTTCTTT. It translates to CASSTADMNTEAFF.

The count of this clone is one. This sequence joins TRBV7-6 and TRBJ2-1, with D possibly TRBD2 on 6 matching bases. The V end was cut by 3 bases, the J end by 0 bases, with 12 bases between. CDR3 length: 16 amino acids. The V gene's germline CDR1 is SGHVS and CDR2 FNYEAQ. The CDR3, as DNA: TGTGCCAGCAGCTTCGAGGCTAGCGACTCCTACAATGAGCAGTTCTTC. It translates to CASSFEASDSYNEQFF.

The V call is TRBV19, the J call TRBJ2-5; 10 bases map to TRBD1. The length of the CDR3 is 15 residues. V shed 3 bases and J 4 bases; nucleotides not matched to a gene: 5. Germline V gene data show CDR1 as LNHDA and CDR2 as SQIVND (reference sequence). The CDR3 region has the DNA TGTGCCAGTAGTATCGACAGGGGGCGAGGAGAGACCCAGTACTTC. This gives the protein CASSIDRGRGETQYF.

This chain uses TRBV28 with TRBJ2-7; 7 bases agree with TRBD1. Unmatched junction bases numbered 7, after V lost 2 bases and J lost 3 bases. The CDR3 is 15 residues long. Germline assignment: CDR1 MDHEN and CDR2 SYDVKM. This CDR3 reads CASSLPRGQSYEQYF. The DNA of the CDR3 is TGTGCCAGCAGTTTACCCCGGGGACAGAGCTACGAGCAGTACTTC.

V usage is TRBV7-3 and J usage is TRBJ2-5; TRBD2 agrees at 11 bases. The CDR3 totals 15 residues. Trimming cost V 4 bases and J 4 bases; bases outside gene matches: 5. From germline, CDR1 is SGHTA and CDR2 FQGTGA. The CDR3 DNA is TGTGCCAGCAGCTCCAATAGCGGGGGGGCAGAGACCCAGTACTTC. Protein product: CASSSNSGGAETQYF.

The chain joins TRBV5-4 to TRBJ1-2; TRBD1 matches at 8 bases. V dropped 4 bases and J dropped 2; count of bases not matched to a gene: 7. This CDR3 is 15 amino acids long. The germline CDR1 and CDR2 sequences are SGHNT and YYREEE (reference sequence). The CDR3 reads CASSPRTGTNYGYTF. CDR3 in DNA: TGTGCCAGCAGCCCGAGGACAGGGACGAACTATGGCTACACCTTC.

V is TRBV19 and J is TRBJ2-3; 7 nucleotides match TRBD1. The J segment lost 2 bases and the V segment lost 3 bases, leaving 5 bases of the junction unmatched. The V gene's germline CDR1 is LNHDA and CDR2 SQIVND (reference sequence). The CDR3 runs 15 residues. The CDR3 spells CASSIGDSYTDTQYF. CDR3 nucleotide sequence: TGTGCCAGTAGTATCGGGGACAGCTACACAGATACGCAGTATTTT.

This clone was counted a single time. The chain combines TRBV15 with TRBJ2-7, with a tentative D call TRBD2 (6 bases). The length of the CDR3 is 15 residues. CDR1 is LNHNV, CDR2 YYDKDF, per germline (reference sequence). V was cut by 1 base and J by 4 bases, with 14 bases left in between. CDR3 nucleotides: TGTGCCACCAGCAGAGCAGGGACTGCCGGTTACGAGCAGTACTTC. Translated: CATSRAGTAGYEQYF.

This clone has just a few counts. The chain couples TRBV5-1 to TRBJ1-2, with D maybe TRBD1 (5 bases). V dropped 0 bases and J dropped 7 bases, with 13 bases sitting between them. Germline assignment: CDR1 SGHRS and CDR2 YFSETQ. The CDR3 extends over 14 amino acids. The CDR3 bases are TGCGCCAGCAGCTTGGGGGGAGGGGAGATTGGCTACACCTTC. Protein product: CASSLGGGEIGYTF. Variable domain in full (rest from reference TRBV5-1 and TRBJ1-2): KAGVTQTPRYLIKTRGQQVTLSCSPISGHRSVSWYQQTPGQGLQFLFEYFSETQRNKGNFPGRFSGRQFSNSRSEMNVSTLELGDSALYLCASSLGGGEIGYTFGSGTRLTVV.

This CDR3 is CASSDLLGLPTGHGGYTF. CDR3 bases: TGCGCCAGCAGTGATCTCCTTGGACTACCGACCGGGCACGGTGGCTACACCTTC. This chain uses TRBV10-2 with TRBJ1-2; D is ambiguous. Trimming removed 3 bases at V and 7 bases at J, with 27 bases between. This CDR3 contains 18 residues. From germline, CDR1 is WSHSY and CDR2 SAAADI.

The V and J genes are TRBV18 and TRBJ2-5, with 9 nucleotides matching TRBD2. CDR3 length: 15 residues. CDR1 is KGHSH, CDR2 LQKENI, per germline. V dropped 5 bases and J dropped 2; count of bases not matched to a gene: 6. CDR3 DNA: TGTGCCAGCTCAGCGGGACTAGCAATTCAAGAGACCCAGTACTTC. Its protein is CASSAGLAIQETQYF.

The sample holds one count of this clone. The chain combines TRBV9 with TRBJ2-3; possible D gene TRBD2, 5 bases. Germline-derived CDR1 and CDR2 are SGDLS and YYNGEE. V was cut by 0 bases and J by 0 bases, with 5 bases left in between. The CDR3 is made up of 14 amino acids. The CDR3 region has the DNA TGTGCCAGCAGCGTAGCTAGCAGCACAGATACGCAGTATTTT. It is translated as CASSVASSTDTQYF.

The V gene is TRBV29-1, the J gene TRBJ2-1; 7 bases match TRBD2. Per the germline V gene, CDR1 is SQVTM and CDR2 is ANQGSEA. This CDR3 has 14 amino acids. J was trimmed by 7 bases and V by 8 bases; bases with no gene match: 14. DNA for the CDR3: TGCAGCTCCCCCCAGGGCGGGGGTAAGAATGAGCAGTTCTTC. This codes for CSSPQGGGKNEQFF.

This clone was detected only a few times. The chain joins TRBV4-2 to TRBJ1-2; possibly TRBD1 for D (5 bases). Trimming took off 3 bases at V and 7 bases at J, with 15 bases between the two ends. CDR1 and CDR2 from the germline V gene are LGHNA and YNFKEQ. The CDR3 is 14 residues long. The CDR3 is CASSQFRGSGGYTF. The CDR3 DNA follows: TGTGCCAGCAGCCAGTTCCGGGGGTCCGGTGGCTACACCTTC.

This chain links TRBV7-9 with TRBJ2-6, with 9 bases fitting TRBD1. Germline lookup yields CDR1 SEHNR and CDR2 FQNEAQ (reference sequence). V lost 4 bases, J lost 3 bases, and 10 bases stayed unmatched. CDR3 length equals 18 residues. This CDR3 reads CASSWTGTGRVGANVLTF. In DNA, the CDR3 is TGTGCCAGCAGCTGGACCGGGACAGGGAGGGTTGGGGCCAACGTCCTGACTTTC.